This TCR beta chain was captured by sequencing in a study of blood T cell repertoires in COVID-19. V gave up 5 bases and J gave up 2 bases; unmatched junction bases: 6. CDR1 and CDR2 (germline): SEHNR, FQNEAQ (reference sequence). The CDR3 covers 15 residues. The method was immunoSEQ multiplex PCR; TCRdb's version includes in-frame clones alone and lacks a portion of them. Of fewer than 110,000 clones in the sample, 80% to 95% were seen once. Sequencing was carried out using peripheral blood. J is TRBJ1-1 and V is TRBV7-9; TRBD1 matches 9 bases. This TCR was recovered from a woman aged 30 to 39 with acute or convalescent COVID-19. The CDR3 spells CASSPQDRGNTEAFF. CDR3 bases: TGTGCCAGCAGCCCGCAGGACAGGGGTAACACTGAAGCTTTCTTT.